The 5 T cell receptor beta chains in this list originate from one sample, sequenced in a study of beta chain features in type 1 diabetes. Study-level findings and limits: Shortening that was moderate but significant affected the TCRB CDR3s of Type 1 diabetes patients in all four CD4+ subsets.

The investigators reverse transcribed all of the isolated RNA, so they sequenced expressed TCRB transcripts. Using immunoSEQ multiplex PCR, the repertoire was profiled, and TCRdb retains in-frame clones only, with some absent. Here the sample spans a few hundred thousand clones, about 12% being singletons. These receptors' antigens are unknown. The sequenced material came from naive CD4+ T cells from blood. These receptors all stem from a woman under 30 with type 1 diabetes.

This clone was seen a handful of times. The CDR3 loop reads CASSLGTAIYEQYF. The CDR3 bases are TGTGCCAGCAGCTTGGGGACAGCGATTTACGAGCAGTACTTC. This chain links TRBV11-2 with TRBJ2-7, with TRBD1 matching 7 bases. Germline CDR1 reads SGHAT; CDR2 reads FQNNGV. Trimming removed 3 bases from V and 4 bases from J; junction bases left unmatched: 6. This CDR3 comprises 14 residues. The variable domain in full, completed from reference TRBV11-2 and TRBJ2-7, reads EAGVAQSPRYKIIEKRQSVAFWCNPISGHATLYWYQQILGQGPKLLIQFQNNGVVDDSQLPKDRFSAERLKGVDSTLKIQPAKLEDSAVYLCASSLGTAIYEQYFGPGTRLTVT.

J is TRBJ1-4 and V is TRBV5-6, with D tentatively TRBD1 (6 bases). From germline, CDR1 is SGHDT and CDR2 YYEEEE. V lost 5 bases and J lost 8, with 10 bases in between. The CDR3 extends over 12 amino acids. CDR3: CASSTTGEKLFF. As DNA, the CDR3 is TGTGCCAGCAGTACAACAGGGGAAAAACTGTTTTTT.

This clone was counted only a few times. This chain uses TRBV4-2 with TRBJ2-5, with TRBD2 matching 10 bases. The CDR3 contains 16 residues. The ends lost 4 bases at V and 4 bases at J; junction bases unmatched: 9. Germline-derived CDR1 and CDR2 are LGHNA and YNFKEQ. The CDR3 loop is CASSPGAGGVAETQYF. The CDR3 DNA reads as TGTGCCAGCAGCCCGGGAGCGGGAGGGGTAGCAGAGACCCAGTACTTC.

This clone was seen only a few times. Distinct nucleotide sequences in the sample also encode this CDR3. J is TRBJ2-3 and V is TRBV5-1; a possible D gene is TRBD2 (5 bases). CDR1 SGHRS and CDR2 YFSETQ come from the germline V gene. Between the trimmed V and J ends, which lost 4 bases and 4 bases, there was a span of 10 bases. CDR3 size: 13 residues. The chain's CDR3 is CASSLAGADTQYF. The CDR3 region has the DNA TGCGCCAGCAGCCTAGCTGGGGCAGATACGCAGTATTTT.

As concerns this clone: Additional DNA sequences in this sample encode the identical CDR3. V and J are TRBV7-9 and TRBJ2-3; D is ambiguous. The CDR3 loop spans 11 amino acids. The germline CDR1 and CDR2 sequences are SEHNR and FQNEAQ (reference sequence). V was clipped by 3 bases and J by 6 bases, with 4 bases between them. CDR3 bases: TGTGCCAGCAGCTTCGGGGATACGCAGTATTTT. It encodes CASSFGDTQYF.